The source of this TCR beta chain is a study of regulatory T cells in long-lasting Graves disease. The CDR3 sequence is 17 residues long. CDR1 KGHSH and CDR2 LQKENI come from the germline V gene. Trimming cost V 1 base and J 2 bases; bases outside gene matches: 4. Study-wide points: Persistent cases of Graves' showed reduced TCR diversity relative to newly diagnosed patients.

Points on this clonotype: Its antigen is still unknown.

Time point here: newly diagnosed GD, antithyroid drugs for less than 3 months. Researchers made the TCR library from RNA that was extracted from PBMCs. The authors built TCR beta libraries using iRepertoire HTBI primers and Arm-PCR of CDR3 regions. TCRdb analysed the multiplex PCR reads with MiXCR anew, one entry per CDR3 protein. The sample records roughly 320,000 distinct CDR3 sequences, approximately 15% being singletons. The data were also submitted as part of a second study, on T cells in Graves' hyperthyroidism and ophthalmopathy. That work adds: Based on clinical symptoms, serum thyroxine and TRAb, thyroid ultrasound and orbital computed tomography, diagnoses were reached. A first-round RT-PCR of the TCR CDR3 used the HTBI primer set.

The receptor was isolated from a man between 40 and 49 years old with Graves disease. Here the sequenced sample was peripheral blood mononuclear cells (PBMCs), taken at new diagnosis, from a patient treated with antithyroid drugs. V and J are TRBV18 and TRBJ2-7, with 14 bases matching TRBD2. The CDR3 reads CASSPRGTSGSTYEQYF. In DNA, the CDR3 is TGTGCCAGCTCACCACGTGGGACTAGCGGGAGCACCTACGAGCAGTACTTC.